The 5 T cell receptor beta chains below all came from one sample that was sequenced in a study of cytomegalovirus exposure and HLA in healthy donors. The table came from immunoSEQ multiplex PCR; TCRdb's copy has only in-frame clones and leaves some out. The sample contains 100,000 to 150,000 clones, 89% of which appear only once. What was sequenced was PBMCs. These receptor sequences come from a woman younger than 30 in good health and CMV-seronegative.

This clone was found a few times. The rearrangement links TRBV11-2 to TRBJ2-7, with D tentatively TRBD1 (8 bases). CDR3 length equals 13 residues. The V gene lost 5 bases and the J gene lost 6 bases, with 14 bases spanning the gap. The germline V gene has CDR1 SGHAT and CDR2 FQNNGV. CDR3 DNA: TGTGCCAGCAGCACACAGGGGGGGGCCGAGCAGTACTTC. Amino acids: CASSTQGGAEQYF.

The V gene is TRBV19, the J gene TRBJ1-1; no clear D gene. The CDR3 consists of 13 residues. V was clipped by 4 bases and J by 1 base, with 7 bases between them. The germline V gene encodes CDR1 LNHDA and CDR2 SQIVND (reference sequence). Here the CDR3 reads CASSTRENTEAFF. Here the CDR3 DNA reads TGTGCCAGTAGTACGAGGGAGAACACTGAAGCTTTCTTT. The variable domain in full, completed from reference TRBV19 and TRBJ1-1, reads DGGITQSPKYLFRKEGQNVTLSCEQNLNHDAMYWYRQDPGQGLRLIYYSQIVNDFQKGDIAEGYSVSREKKESFPLTVTSAQKNPTAFYLCASSTRENTEAFFGQGTRLTVV.

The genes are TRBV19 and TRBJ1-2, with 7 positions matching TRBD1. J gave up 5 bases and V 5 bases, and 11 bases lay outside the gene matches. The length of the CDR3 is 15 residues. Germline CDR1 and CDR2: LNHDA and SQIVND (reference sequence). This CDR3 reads CASSASSRGRYGYTF. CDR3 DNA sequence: TGTGCCAGTAGTGCCAGCAGCAGGGGGAGATATGGCTACACCTTC.

Written as DNA, the CDR3 is TGTGCCAGCAACCGGGACAGCGGTGAAAAACTGTTTTTT. It encodes CASNRDSGEKLFF. The V and J genes are TRBV28 and TRBJ1-4, with 7 positions matching TRBD1. V trimming: 7 bases; J trimming: 7 bases; junction bases outside the gene matches: 6. CDR3 size: 13 residues. CDR1 is MDHEN and CDR2 is SYDVKM in the germline V gene.

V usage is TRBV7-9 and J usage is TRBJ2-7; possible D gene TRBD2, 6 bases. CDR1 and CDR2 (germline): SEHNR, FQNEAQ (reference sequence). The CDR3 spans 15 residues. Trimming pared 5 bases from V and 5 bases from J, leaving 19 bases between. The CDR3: CASSPPRGGVDEQYV. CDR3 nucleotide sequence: TGTGCCAGCAGCCCCCCTCGGGGAGGAGTGGACGAGCAGTACGTC.